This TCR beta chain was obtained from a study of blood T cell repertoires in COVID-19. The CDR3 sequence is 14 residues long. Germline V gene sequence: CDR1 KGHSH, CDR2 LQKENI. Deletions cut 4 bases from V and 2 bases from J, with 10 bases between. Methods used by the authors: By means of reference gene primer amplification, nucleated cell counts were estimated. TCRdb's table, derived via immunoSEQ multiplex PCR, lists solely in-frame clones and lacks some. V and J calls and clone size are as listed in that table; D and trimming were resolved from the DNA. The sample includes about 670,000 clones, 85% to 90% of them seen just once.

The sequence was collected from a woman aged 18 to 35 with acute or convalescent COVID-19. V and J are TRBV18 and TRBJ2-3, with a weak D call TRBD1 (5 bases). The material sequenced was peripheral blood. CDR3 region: CASSRQSPTDTQYF. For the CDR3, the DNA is TGTGCCAGCTCACGACAGAGCCCCACAGATACGCAGTATTTT.